This TCR beta chain comes out of a study of cytomegalovirus exposure and HLA in healthy donors. Points from the study as a whole: In a later analysis, the majority of CMV-associated beta chains seemingly showed HLA restriction. Most TCRs appeared rarely, but some public TCRs recurred in many donors.

Concerning this clone itself: Antigen unknown. Other DNA sequences in the same sample also yield this CDR3.

The CDR3 runs 13 residues. Per germline, CDR1 MDHEN and CDR2 SYDVKM. The ends were cut back, 3 bases at V and 2 bases at J, with 8 bases in the middle. Primers for the PCR totalled 60 Vbeta and 13 Jbeta. The data were produced by immunoSEQ multiplex PCR, yet TCRdb's version contains in-frame clones alone and is incomplete. The sample lists about 140,000 clones; 60% to 80% were seen once. V and J are TRBV28 and TRBJ2-7; maybe TRBD2 (5 bases). This TCR came from a male donor in good health and CMV-seronegative. The sample taken for sequencing was PBMCs. Written as DNA, the CDR3 is TGTGCCAGCAGTTTGGGAGCCCCCTACGAGCAGTACTTC. This encodes CASSLGAPYEQYF.